The TCR beta chain described here comes from a study of cytomegalovirus exposure and HLA in healthy donors. The PCR used 60 Vbeta and 13 Jbeta primers. Produced via immunoSEQ multiplex PCR; TCRdb's table is partial and in-frame only. The sample contains tens of thousands of clones, approximately 81% of which appear only once. The germline gives CDR1 ENHRY, CDR2 SYGVKD. The V and J ends lost 0 bases and 9 bases, in that order; junction bases with no gene match: 7. The CDR3 runs 16 residues. This clonotype was sampled from a woman aged 35 to 49 in good health and CMV-seronegative. The chain combines TRBV10-3 with TRBJ2-1, with 11 bases that match TRBD2. The sequenced sample was PBMCs. The CDR3: CAISESGLAGGVEQFF. In DNA, the CDR3 is TGTGCCATCAGTGAGTCTGGGCTAGCGGGAGGCGTTGAGCAGTTCTTC.